The rows below give T cell receptor beta chains drawn from one sample of a study of T cells in Graves' hyperthyroidism and ophthalmopathy. TCRdb reanalysed the multiplex PCR reads using MiXCR and keeps one entry per CDR3 protein. In the table there are more than 350,000 distinct CDR3 sequences, about a sixth of which are singletons. Specimen: blood. The receptors originated from a woman aged 25 to 39 with Graves' hyperthyroidism that later progressed to Graves' ophthalmopathy. The CDR3 runs from the conserved cysteine through the conserved F or W. D genes are given only for firm matches. Size is omitted from some rows. Given values are once, few, many or a class for expanded clones.

V	D	size	J	CDR3	DNA
TRBV5-5	NA	many	TRBJ2-2	CASSFADTPNTGELFF	TGTGCCAGCAGCTTCGCAGATACCCCGAACACCGGGGAGCTGTTTTTT
TRBV15	TRBD2	many	TRBJ2-1	CATSRFGGSSYNEQFF	TGTGCCACCAGCAGATTCGGCGGGAGCTCCTACAATGAGCAGTTCTTC
TRBV28	TRBD1	many	TRBJ2-7	CASSSYGTVAYEQYF	TGTGCCAGCAGTAGCTACGGGACAGTGGCCTACGAGCAGTACTTC
TRBV3-1	NA	NA	TRBJ2-7	CASSDRGITYGQYF	TGTGCCAGCAGCGACCGAGGTATCACCTACGGGCAGTACTTC
TRBV18	NA	NA	TRBJ1-4	CASSPRQGSEKLFF	TGTGCCAGCTCACCACGTCAGGGTAGCGAAAAACTGTTTTTT
TRBV15	NA	many	TRBJ2-5	CATSRDRADFHETQYF	TGTGCCACCAGCAGAGACAGGGCCGATTTTCATGAGACCCAGTACTTC
TRBV2	TRBD1	many	TRBJ2-7	CASSRQGGAYEQYF	TGTGCCAGCAGCCGACAGGGGGGGGCCTACGAGCAGTACTTC
TRBV6-9	NA	NA	TRBJ2-3	CASSYIGGVADMQYF	TGTGCCAGCAGTTACATCGGCGGAGTGGCAGATATGCAGTATTTT
TRBV7-9	NA	many	TRBJ2-7	CASSFPSSYEQYF	TGTGCCAGCAGCTTCCCAAGCTCCTACGAGCAGTACTTC
TRBV19	TRBD1	once	TRBJ2-3	CASSRGTGGLGTDTQYF	TGTGCCAGTAGCCGGGGGACAGGGGGTCTGGGCACAGATACGCAGTATTTT
TRBV2	NA	many	TRBJ1-3	CASSSRDTGGFPIYF	TGTGCCAGCAGTAGCCGGGACACGGGGGGGTTCCCCATATATTTT
TRBV11-2	TRBD2	NA	TRBJ2-3	CASSPGTSGGRDTQYF	TGTGCCAGCAGCCCAGGGACTAGCGGGGGCCGGGATACGCAGTATTTT
TRBV19	TRBD1	many	TRBJ1-5	CASSPRQGAGNQPQHF	TGTGCCAGTAGTCCCCGACAGGGGGCTGGCAATCAGCCCCAGCATTTT
TRBV2	TRBD2	many	TRBJ2-2	CAGEREGLGGELFF	TGTGCCGGCGAGCGGGAGGGGCTTGGCGGGGAGCTGTTTTTT
TRBV14	NA	NA	TRBJ2-3	CASSPFGYGADTQYF	TGTGCCAGCAGCCCCTTCGGATACGGGGCAGATACGCAGTATTTT
TRBV2	NA	many	TRBJ2-7	CASGHSEQYF	TGTGCCAGCGGACATAGCGAGCAGTACTTC
TRBV27	TRBD1	many	TRBJ2-7	CASSLRGGRGYEQYF	TGTGCCAGCAGTTTAAGAGGGGGCCGGGGCTACGAGCAGTACTTC
TRBV28	NA	NA	TRBJ2-7	CASRRQNYEQYF	TGTGCCAGCAGAAGGCAGAACTACGAGCAGTACTTC
TRBV5-4	NA	NA	TRBJ1-2	CASSQQDLVRGYTF	TGTGCCAGCAGCCAACAGGACCTCGTAAGAGGCTACACCTTC
TRBV7-9	NA	NA	TRBJ2-5	CASNLGGLRETQYF	TGTGCCAGCAACCTTGGAGGGCTTAGAGAGACCCAGTACTTC
TRBV5-1	NA	many	TRBJ2-2	CASSPVGDTGELFF	TGCGCCAGCAGCCCAGTGGGGGACACCGGGGAGCTGTTTTTT
TRBV5-1	NA	many	TRBJ1-4	CASSIAVLATNEKLFF	TGCGCCAGCAGCATTGCGGTGTTAGCAACTAATGAAAAACTGTTTTTT
TRBV28	NA	many	TRBJ2-1	CASSPNYSKGGLNEQFF	TGTGCCAGCAGTCCAAACTATTCGAAGGGGGGGCTCAATGAGCAGTTCTTC
TRBV28	NA	once	TRBJ2-5	CASSPPGNARETQYF	TGTGCCAGCAGCCCACCGGGGAATGCTAGGGAGACCCAGTACTTC
TRBV11-2	TRBD2	once	TRBJ2-1	CASSKLAGGDNEQFF	TGTGCCAGCAGCAAACTAGCGGGAGGGGACAATGAGCAGTTCTTC
TRBV19	NA	NA	TRBJ1-1	CASSTGGLEAFF	TGTGCCAGTAGTACCGGGGGACTTGAAGCTTTCTTT
TRBV7-9	TRBD1	NA	TRBJ1-1	CASSLVFDRGTEAFF	TGTGCCAGCAGCTTAGTTTTTGACAGGGGAACTGAAGCTTTCTTT
TRBV27	NA	many	TRBJ2-3	CASSLIGGQADTQYF	TGTGCCAGCAGTTTAATCGGGGGGCAGGCAGATACGCAGTATTTT
TRBV27	TRBD1	many	TRBJ2-1	CASSLSQGGEQFF	TGTGCCAGCAGTTTATCACAGGGGGGTGAGCAGTTCTTC
TRBV6-1	TRBD1	NA	TRBJ1-5	CASRRHSGTGRFVGNQPQHF	TGTGCCAGCAGGCGTCATTCCGGGACAGGGAGGTTTGTCGGCAATCAGCCCCAGCATTTT
TRBV29-1	NA	few	TRBJ2-7	CSVETQETPYEQYF	TGCAGCGTTGAAACCCAGGAGACCCCTTACGAGCAGTACTTC
TRBV20-1	NA	many	TRBJ2-2	CSARDLGRVTGELFF	TGCAGTGCTAGAGATTTGGGAAGGGTCACCGGGGAGCTGTTTTTT
TRBV28	NA	NA	TRBJ1-1	CASSLTPWGPMNTEAFF	TGTGCCAGCAGTCTTACCCCATGGGGACCGATGAACACTGAAGCTTTCTTT
TRBV10-1	NA	many	TRBJ2-7	CASSEGPSYEQYF	TGCGCCTCCTCGGAGGGACCCTCCTACGAGCAGTACTTC
TRBV5-1	NA	many	TRBJ2-1	CASSLYQPNEQFF	TGCGCCAGCAGCTTGTACCAGCCCAATGAGCAGTTCTTC
TRBV6-4	NA	NA	TRBJ1-1	CASSESAGEAFF	TGTGCCAGCAGTGAGTCCGCCGGTGAAGCTTTCTTT
TRBV7-6	TRBD2	few	TRBJ2-7	CASSLAPSGGAYEQYF	TGTGCCAGCAGCTTAGCTCCGAGCGGGGGGGCCTACGAGCAGTACTTC
TRBV18	TRBD2	many	TRBJ2-1	CASSPPTGGAKHNEQFF	TGTGCCAGCTCACCACCGACGGGGGGGGCGAAACACAATGAGCAGTTCTTC
TRBV4-1	NA	NA	TRBJ1-5	CASSQEGVSDQPQHF	TGCGCCAGCAGCCAAGAAGGGGTGTCTGATCAGCCCCAGCATTTT
TRBV12-3/TRBV12-4	TRBD2	NA	TRBJ2-5	CADSKGAGGPQETQYF	TGTGCCGATTCCAAAGGAGCGGGGGGGCCTCAGGAGACCCAGTACTTC
TRBV7-7	NA	many	TRBJ2-1	CASSFLTGHEQFF	TGTGCCAGCAGCTTCCTAACCGGACATGAGCAGTTCTTC
TRBV24-1	TRBD1	many	TRBJ2-1	CATSDTGGTLNEQFF	TGTGCCACCAGTGATACAGGGGGCACCCTCAATGAGCAGTTCTTC
TRBV28	NA	many	TRBJ1-2	CASGEETAGGYTF	TGTGCCAGCGGAGAGGAGACTGCAGGTGGCTACACCTTC
TRBV7-9	NA	NA	TRBJ1-2	CASSLVDYGYTF	TGTGCCAGCAGCTTAGTGGACTATGGCTACACCTTC
TRBV7-2	NA	many	TRBJ1-2	CASSLGFRPTEGSGYTF	TGTGCCAGCAGCTTAGGGTTTAGACCGACGGAGGGGAGTGGCTACACCTTC
TRBV27	NA	few	TRBJ1-1	CASSFSGSGEAFF	TGTGCCAGCAGTTTTTCGGGTAGTGGCGAAGCTTTCTTT
TRBV2	NA	many	TRBJ2-7	CASSGQSHEQYF	TGTGCCAGCAGTGGACAGTCCCACGAGCAGTACTTC
TRBV12-3/TRBV12-4	TRBD2	NA	TRBJ2-5	CASSPRTVGREETQYF	TGTGCCAGCAGTCCACGGACCGTCGGGAGGGAAGAGACCCAGTACTTC
TRBV2	NA	once	TRBJ2-3	CASRMTTSSTDTQYF	TGTGCCAGCAGAATGACTACCTCCTCCACAGATACGCAGTATTTT
TRBV6-1	NA	few	TRBJ1-2	CASSHVGGDYGYTF	TGTGCCAGCAGCCACGTAGGGGGGGACTATGGCTACACCTTC
TRBV10-3	NA	few	TRBJ2-1	CAISVSSGDNEQFF	TGTGCCATCAGTGTATCCTCAGGGGACAATGAGCAGTTCTTC
TRBV13	TRBD1	many	TRBJ2-5	CASSQAGQGLETQYF	TGTGCCAGCAGCCAAGCGGGACAGGGGTTAGAGACCCAGTACTTC
TRBV9	NA	NA	TRBJ2-3	CASSPTRSDTQYF	TGTGCCAGCAGTCCCACGCGTTCAGATACGCAGTATTTT